The 32 T cell receptor beta chains below come from one sample, sequenced in a study of OX40 agonist ivuxolimab in advanced cancers. Data came from immunoSEQ multiplex PCR; TCRdb stores just in-frame clones and leaves some out. This table has just under 75,000 clones, more than 80% appearing once. This sample comprised CD4+ or CD8+ T cells sorted from blood, obtained in a trial of the OX40 agonist ivuxolimab. The receptors derive from an adult with an advanced solid tumor such as melanoma, head and neck, liver or kidney cancer.

The chain has TRBV11-2 and TRBJ2-7; 9 bases map to TRBD2. This CDR3 comprises 17 residues. Trimming cost V 0 bases and J 2 bases; bases outside gene matches: 8. From germline, CDR1 is SGHAT and CDR2 FQNNGV. CDR3 loop: CASSLDRASGIPYEQYF. The CDR3 region has the DNA TGTGCCAGCAGCTTAGATCGGGCTAGCGGGATCCCCTACGAGCAGTACTTC.

The chain recombines TRBV11-2 with TRBJ2-2; 8 nucleotides line up with TRBD2. Germline V gene data show CDR1 as SGHAT and CDR2 as FQNNGV. CDR3 length: 14 amino acids. V was pared by 7 bases and J by 7 bases, with 8 bases of the junction left unmatched. The CDR3 DNA sequence: TGTGCCAGCACCCGAATAGCGGGAATCGGGGAGCTGTTTTTT. The encoded protein is CASTRIAGIGELFF.

V is TRBV27 and J is TRBJ2-3, with D hard to call. CDR3 length equals 15 residues. Trimming stripped 7 bases from V and 2 bases from J, with 16 bases between. CDR1 MNHEY and CDR2 SMNVEV come from the germline V gene (reference sequence). The CDR3 coding sequence is TGTGCCAGCAACTCCGCCGGCACACACACAGATACGCAGTATTTT. Amino acid sequence: CASNSAGTHTDTQYF.

The chain uses TRBV4-1 and TRBJ1-5, with D possibly matching TRBD1 (6 bases). V lost 4 bases to trimming and J lost 6 bases, with 19 bases between them. The CDR3 totals 16 residues. Germline V gene sequence: CDR1 MGHRA, CDR2 YSYEKL. CDR3 region: CASSPQGVGGGQPQHF. Written as DNA, the CDR3 is TGCGCCAGCAGCCCCCAGGGTGTGGGGGGCGGTCAGCCCCAGCATTTT.

The genes are TRBV4-2 and TRBJ1-1; D is ambiguous. From germline, CDR1 is LGHNA and CDR2 YNFKEQ. This CDR3 has 13 residues. V shed 4 bases and J shed 1 base, with 7 bases lying between them. For the CDR3, the DNA is TGTGCCAGCAGCCCCCGGAGGAACACTGAAGCTTTCTTT. It specifies CASSPRRNTEAFF.

The J gene is TRBJ2-7, the V gene TRBV7-2; tentatively, D is TRBD1 (5 bases). The V and J ends lost 0 bases and 2 bases respectively, with 11 bases between them. The CDR3 has 15 residues. Per germline, CDR1 SGHTA and CDR2 FQGNSA. This CDR3 is CASSLAAGKAYEQYF. DNA of the CDR3: TGTGCCAGCAGCTTAGCGGCAGGGAAAGCCTACGAGCAGTACTTC.

The J gene is TRBJ2-7, the V gene TRBV2; possible D gene TRBD2, 6 bases. Trimming stripped 11 bases from V and 0 bases from J, with 17 bases between. The CDR3 length is 14 residues. Germline lookup yields CDR1 SNHLY and CDR2 FYNNEI. CDR3 residues: CAVLRTIVSYEQYF. CDR3 bases: TGTGCCGTTTTACGGACTATTGTCTCCTACGAGCAGTACTTC.

This clone was picked up one time. The chain links TRBV6-6 to TRBJ2-7; D call uncertain. Trimming left V 6 bases short and J 2 bases short, with 14 bases between. Germline values: CDR1 MNHNY, CDR2 SVGAGI (reference sequence). CDR3 length: 14 residues. CDR3 amino acids: CASSNGGSPYEQYF. DNA for the CDR3: TGTGCCAGCAGCAACGGCGGTAGCCCCTACGAGCAGTACTTC.

The V gene is TRBV6-5, the J gene TRBJ2-3; possible D gene TRBD2, 5 bases. This CDR3 has 14 residues. Germline V CDR1 and CDR2: MNHEY, SVGAGI. V was clipped by 0 bases and J by 4 bases, with 8 bases between them. The CDR3 DNA sequence: TGTGCCAGCAGTTACTCCGGGATGGCAGATACGCAGTATTTT. It is translated as CASSYSGMADTQYF.

V is TRBV18 and J is TRBJ2-7; D is perhaps TRBD1 (6 bases). The V and J ends lost 4 bases and 5 bases respectively, with 9 bases between them. The germline V gene encodes CDR1 KGHSH and CDR2 LQKENI. This CDR3 spans 12 amino acids. The CDR3 nucleotides are TGTGCCAGCTCACGGGACAATAACGAGCAGTACTTC. Translating gives CASSRDNNEQYF.

This clone appeared a single time. This rearrangement joins TRBV4-2 to TRBJ2-7, with D unresolved. The CDR3 is made up of 14 amino acids. Germline V lookup: CDR1 LGHNA, CDR2 YNFKEQ. The germline V and J ends were trimmed by 5 bases and 3 bases, with 14 bases remaining between them. The CDR3 reads CASSFRPDGYEQYF. CDR3 nucleotides: TGTGCCAGCAGCTTTAGACCTGACGGCTACGAGCAGTACTTC.

The rearrangement uses TRBV18 and TRBJ2-1; 10 nucleotides line up with TRBD2. V lost 3 bases and J lost 3; bases outside the gene matches: 2. Germline loops: CDR1 KGHSH, CDR2 LQKENI. This CDR3 contains 15 residues. This CDR3 reads CASSPLAGVYNEQFF. The CDR3 DNA follows: TGTGCCAGCTCACCCCTAGCGGGAGTCTACAATGAGCAGTTCTTC.

The J gene is TRBJ2-1, the V gene TRBV18; 9 positions agree with TRBD2. The CDR3 length is 15 residues. Trimming cost V 2 bases and J 5 bases; bases outside gene matches: 4. Germline V gene data show CDR1 as KGHSH and CDR2 as LQKENI. The CDR3 DNA reads TGTGCCAGCTCACCAACCCTAGCGGGGAACAATGAGCAGTTCTTC. Translation gives CASSPTLAGNNEQFF.

This clone was observed a single time. The V gene is TRBV28, the J gene TRBJ1-4, with unresolved D. Germline CDR1 reads MDHEN; CDR2 reads SYDVKM. The V gene lost 5 bases and the J gene lost 8 bases, with 9 bases spanning the gap. The CDR3 has 12 residues. Here the CDR3 DNA reads TGTGCCAGCAGTCAGAGCTGGGAAAAACTGTTTTTT. Translating gives CASSQSWEKLFF.

The chain employs TRBV27 and TRBJ2-3, with TRBD2 identical over 7 bases. Trimming cost V 8 bases and J 4 bases; bases outside gene matches: 6. This CDR3 is built from 13 residues. Germline assignment: CDR1 MNHEY and CDR2 SMNVEV (reference sequence). The CDR3 loop is CASGGRNADTQYF. The CDR3 nucleotides read TGTGCCAGCGGCGGGAGAAACGCAGATACGCAGTATTTT.

V usage is TRBV11-3 and J usage is TRBJ2-1, with TRBD1 as a possible D gene (5 bases). Trimming took off 5 bases at V and 10 bases at J, with 12 bases between the two ends. Germline CDR1 is SGHNT and CDR2 is YENEEA. This CDR3 has 12 amino acids. The CDR3 protein is CASSKGVPEQFF. The CDR3 nucleotides are TGTGCCAGCAGCAAAGGGGTCCCGGAGCAGTTCTTC. The full variable domain, in which reference TRBV11-3 and TRBJ2-1 provide the parts outside the CDR3, is EAGVVQSPRYKIIEKKQPVAFWCNPISGHNTLYWYLQNLGQGPELLIRYENEEAVDDSQLPKDRFSAERLKGVDSTLKIQPAELGDSAVYLCASSKGVPEQFFGPGTRLTVL.

This clone showed up just once. CDR3 sequence reads: CASRGREAGYKETQYF. The CDR3 coding sequence is TGTGCCAGCAGGGGGAGAGAAGCGGGTTATAAAGAGACCCAGTACTTC. The V and J genes are TRBV6-4 and TRBJ2-5; maybe TRBD2 (6 bases). The CDR3 sequence is 16 residues long. CDR1 MRHNA and CDR2 SNTAGT come from the germline V gene. The germline V and J ends were trimmed by 6 bases and 3 bases, with 20 bases remaining between them.

The chain uses TRBV7-8 and TRBJ2-3; 11 bases map to TRBD2. This CDR3 has 15 residues. J lost 2 bases, V lost 5 bases, and 3 bases had no gene match. Germline V gene lookup returns CDR1 SGHVS and CDR2 FQNEAQ. The CDR3 DNA follows: TGTGCCAGCAGCCGACTAGCGGGGTTCACAGATACGCAGTATTTT. Protein sequence: CASSRLAGFTDTQYF.

The chain has TRBV6-6 and TRBJ2-3; D ambiguous. The CDR3 runs 14 residues. Trimming left V 5 bases short and J 0 bases short, with 9 bases between. Per germline, CDR1 MNHNY and CDR2 SVGAGI (reference sequence). CDR3 coding DNA: TGTGCCAGCAGTCGAACTGCAAGCACAGATACGCAGTATTTT. Translated: CASSRTASTDTQYF.

CDR3 residues: CASSTGYVNEQYF. CDR3 DNA sequence: TGTGCCAGCAGTACAGGGTACGTTAACGAGCAGTACTTC. V and J are TRBV5-5 and TRBJ2-7; a weak D match, TRBD1 (6 bases). The CDR3 has 13 amino acids. Germline loops: CDR1 SGHKS, CDR2 YYEKEE (reference sequence). Trimming cost V 5 bases and J 5 bases, with 14 bases left between them.

By sample fraction, this clone is medium-sized. This rearrangement joins TRBV11-2 to TRBJ2-7; 7 positions agree with TRBD1. The CDR3 contains 14 residues. Unmatched junction bases numbered 8, after V lost 5 bases and J lost 4 bases. Germline V gene sequence: CDR1 SGHAT, CDR2 FQNNGV. The CDR3 here is CASSPSRQGYEQYF. DNA for the CDR3: TGTGCCAGCAGCCCTAGCAGACAGGGTTACGAGCAGTACTTC.

The rearrangement links TRBV2 to TRBJ2-5; the match to TRBD1 covers 8 bases. Germline loops: CDR1 SNHLY, CDR2 FYNNEI. The CDR3 sequence is 16 residues long. V trimming: 3 bases; J trimming: 7 bases; junction bases outside the gene matches: 13. The CDR3 DNA reads TGTGCCAGCAGTGATGTTGTGGCAGGGGGCCGGCGGACCCAGTACTTC. Translation: CASSDVVAGGRRTQYF.

The rearrangement uses TRBV28 and TRBJ2-3, with TRBD2 matching over 10 bases. The V gene's germline CDR1 is MDHEN and CDR2 SYDVKM. J was trimmed by 3 bases and V by 4 bases; bases with no gene match: 4. The CDR3 loop spans 15 amino acids. CDR3 in amino acids: CASSYLAGVTDTQYF. The CDR3 bases are TGTGCCAGCAGTTATCTAGCGGGAGTAACAGATACGCAGTATTTT. Full variable domain (outside the CDR3, taken from reference TRBV28 and TRBJ2-3): DVKVTQSSRYLVKRTGEKVFLECVQDMDHENMFWYRQDPGLGLRLIYFSYDVKMKEKGDIPEGYSVSREKKERFSLILESASTNQTSMYLCASSYLAGVTDTQYFGPGTRLTVL.

The rearrangement joins TRBV27 to TRBJ2-3; D gene uncertain. The CDR3 covers 11 residues. Germline V gene data show CDR1 as MNHEY and CDR2 as SMNVEV (reference sequence). The V and J ends lost 4 bases and 9 bases respectively, with 8 bases between them. CDR3 bases: TGTGCCAGCAGTTACCATCAGACGCAGTATTTT. It is translated as CASSYHQTQYF.

Here the CDR3 reads CASSSTRGQPQHF. The CDR3 DNA is TGTGCCAGCAGTTCTACCCGGGGGCAGCCCCAGCATTTT. V and J are TRBV27 and TRBJ1-5, with D maybe TRBD1 (5 bases). V was cut by 4 bases and J by 7 bases, with 11 bases left in between. Germline assignment: CDR1 MNHEY and CDR2 SMNVEV (reference sequence). This CDR3 spans 13 amino acids.

The V and J genes are TRBV2 and TRBJ2-2; the match to TRBD2 covers 15 bases. Trimming cost V 6 bases and J 5 bases; bases outside gene matches: 1. Germline V gene data show CDR1 as SNHLY and CDR2 as FYNNEI. This CDR3 contains 15 residues. The chain's CDR3 is CASRGLAGGTGELFF. CDR3 DNA sequence: TGTGCCAGCAGAGGACTAGCGGGAGGGACCGGGGAGCTGTTTTTT.

The genes are TRBV6-1 and TRBJ2-1; D is unclear. Per the germline V gene, CDR1 is MNHNS and CDR2 is SASEGT. V lost 5 bases, J lost 9 bases, and 5 bases lay in between. The CDR3 sequence is 10 residues long. CDR3 bases: TGTGCCAGCAGTAACCTTGAGCAGTTCTTC. Translation: CASSNLEQFF.

The chain combines TRBV2 with TRBJ1-5; tentative D call: TRBD1 (6 bases). The CDR3 totals 15 residues. Deletions cut 6 bases from V and 1 base from J, with 13 bases between. Germline V gene data show CDR1 as SNHLY and CDR2 as FYNNEI. CDR3 residues: CASRPGTQSNQPQHF. The CDR3, as DNA: TGTGCCAGCAGGCCCGGGACACAAAGCAATCAGCCCCAGCATTTT.

The chain has TRBV5-1 and TRBJ2-2; TRBD2 matches 9 bases. V was clipped by 0 bases and J by 7 bases; unmatched bases: 7. From germline, CDR1 is SGHRS and CDR2 YFSETQ. This CDR3 spans 16 amino acids. CDR3 coding DNA: TGCGCCAGCAGCTTGGCACTAGCGGGTGCCAACGGGGAGCTGTTTTTT. This gives the protein CASSLALAGANGELFF.

This sequence joins TRBV4-3 and TRBJ2-7, with 8 bases that match TRBD2. J lost 3 bases, V lost 1 base, and 11 bases had no gene match. There are 17 residues in the CDR3. Germline V gives CDR1 LGHNA, CDR2 YSLEER. The CDR3 bases are TGCGCCAGCAGCCAAGGAGGAAGAGCGGGAGAAGTCTACGAGCAGTACTTC. Its protein is CASSQGGRAGEVYEQYF.

This chain connects TRBV5-4 to TRBJ2-3, with TRBD2 matching 7 bases. The CDR3 length is 15 residues. Germline loops: CDR1 SGHNT, CDR2 YYREEE (reference sequence). V shed 5 bases, J shed 6 bases, and the junction held 12 bases outside the gene matches. The CDR3 coding sequence is TGTGCCAGCAGTGGTAGCGGGCAAGGTAGGGATACGCAGTATTTT. The encoded protein is CASSGSGQGRDTQYF.

The V gene is TRBV10-1, the J gene TRBJ1-1, with 7 bases aligning to TRBD1. Germline V gene sequence: CDR1 WNHNN, CDR2 SYGVQD (reference sequence). J was trimmed by 1 base and V by 5 bases; bases with no gene match: 16. The length of the CDR3 is 18 residues. The DNA for the CDR3 is TGCGCCAGCAGTAGCTATGGGACAGCCATTATTGGGAACACTGAAGCTTTCTTT. The encoded protein is CASSSYGTAIIGNTEAFF.